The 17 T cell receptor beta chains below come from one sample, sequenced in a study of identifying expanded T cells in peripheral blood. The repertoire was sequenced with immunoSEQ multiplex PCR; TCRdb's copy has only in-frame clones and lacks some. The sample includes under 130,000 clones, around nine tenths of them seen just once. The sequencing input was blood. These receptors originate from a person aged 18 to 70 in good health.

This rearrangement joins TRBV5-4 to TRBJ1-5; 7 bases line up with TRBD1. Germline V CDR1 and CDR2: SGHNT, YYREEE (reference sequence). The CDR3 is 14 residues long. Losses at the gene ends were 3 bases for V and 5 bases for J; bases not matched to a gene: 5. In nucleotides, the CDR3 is TGTGCCAGCAGCTCCGGGACAGATCATCAGCCCCAGCATTTT. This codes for CASSSGTDHQPQHF. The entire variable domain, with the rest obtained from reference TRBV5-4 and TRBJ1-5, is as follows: ETGVTQSPTHLIKTRGQQVTLRCSSQSGHNTVSWYQQALGQGPQFIFQYYREEENGRGNFPPRFSGLQFPNYSSELNVNALELDDSALYLCASSSGTDHQPQHFGDGTRLSIL.

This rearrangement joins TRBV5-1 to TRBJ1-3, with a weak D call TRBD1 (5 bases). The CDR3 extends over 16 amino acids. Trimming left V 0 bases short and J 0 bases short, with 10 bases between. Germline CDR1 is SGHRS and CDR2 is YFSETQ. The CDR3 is CASSLDGGPSGNTIYF. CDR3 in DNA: TGCGCCAGCAGCTTGGATGGGGGTCCCTCTGGAAACACCATATATTTT.

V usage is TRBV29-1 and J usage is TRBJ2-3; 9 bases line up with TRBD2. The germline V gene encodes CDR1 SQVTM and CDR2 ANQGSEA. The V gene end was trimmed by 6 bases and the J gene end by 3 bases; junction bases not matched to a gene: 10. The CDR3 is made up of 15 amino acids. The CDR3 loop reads CSVGPAGGGTDTQYF. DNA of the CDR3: TGCAGCGTAGGTCCAGCGGGGGGAGGGACAGATACGCAGTATTTT.

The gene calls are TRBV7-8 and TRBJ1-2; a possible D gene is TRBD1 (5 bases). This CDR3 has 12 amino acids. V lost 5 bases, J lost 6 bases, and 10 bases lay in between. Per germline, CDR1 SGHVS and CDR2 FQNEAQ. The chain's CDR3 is CASSPPGHGYTF. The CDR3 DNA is TGTGCCAGCAGCCCCCCGGGGCATGGCTACACCTTC.

This chain's CDR3 is CASSEYETQYF. CDR3 coding DNA: TGTGCCAGCAGTGAGTACGAGACCCAGTACTTC. The chain recombines TRBV2 with TRBJ2-5; no clear D. The CDR3 is 11 residues long. The V gene's germline CDR1 is SNHLY and CDR2 FYNNEI. The V end was cut by 3 bases, the J end by 5 bases, with 4 bases between.

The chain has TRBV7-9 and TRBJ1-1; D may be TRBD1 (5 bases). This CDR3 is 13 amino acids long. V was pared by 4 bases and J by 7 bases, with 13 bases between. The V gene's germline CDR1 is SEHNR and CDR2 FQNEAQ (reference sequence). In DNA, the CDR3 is TGTGCCAGCAGCTCCCACGGGACGGTTGAAGCTTTCTTT. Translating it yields CASSSHGTVEAFF.

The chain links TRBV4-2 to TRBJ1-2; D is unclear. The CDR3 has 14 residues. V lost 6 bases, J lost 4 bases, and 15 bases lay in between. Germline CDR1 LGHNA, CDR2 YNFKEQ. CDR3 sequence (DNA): TGTGCCAGCAGTCCCACCGGGCCGTTCTATGGCTACACCTTC. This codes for CASSPTGPFYGYTF.

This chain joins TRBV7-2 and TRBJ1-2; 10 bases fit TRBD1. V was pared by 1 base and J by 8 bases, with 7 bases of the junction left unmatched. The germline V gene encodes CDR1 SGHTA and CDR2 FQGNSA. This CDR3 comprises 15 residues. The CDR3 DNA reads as TGTGCCAGCAGCTTAGACTTCGGGACAGGGGAGGGCTACACCTTC. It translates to CASSLDFGTGEGYTF.

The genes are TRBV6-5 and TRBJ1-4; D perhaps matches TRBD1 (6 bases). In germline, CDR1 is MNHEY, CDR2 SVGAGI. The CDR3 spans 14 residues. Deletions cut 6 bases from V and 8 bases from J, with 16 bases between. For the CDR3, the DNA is TGTGCCAGCAGACTACAGGGCTCTGGAGAAAAACTGTTTTTT. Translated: CASRLQGSGEKLFF.

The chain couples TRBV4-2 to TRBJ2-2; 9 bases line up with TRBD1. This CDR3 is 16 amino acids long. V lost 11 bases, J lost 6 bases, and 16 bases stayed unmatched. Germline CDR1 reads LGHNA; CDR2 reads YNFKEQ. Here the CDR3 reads CAGSTGGRSTPGELFF. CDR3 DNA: TGTGCCGGCTCTACAGGGGGCAGGTCGACACCCGGGGAGCTGTTTTTT.

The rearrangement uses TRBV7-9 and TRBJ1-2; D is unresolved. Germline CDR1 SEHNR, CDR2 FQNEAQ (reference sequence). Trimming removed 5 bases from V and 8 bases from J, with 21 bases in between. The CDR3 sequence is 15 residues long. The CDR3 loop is CASSSPGLASGGYTF. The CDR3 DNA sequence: TGTGCCAGCAGCAGCCCCGGGCTCGCTAGTGGGGGCTACACCTTC.

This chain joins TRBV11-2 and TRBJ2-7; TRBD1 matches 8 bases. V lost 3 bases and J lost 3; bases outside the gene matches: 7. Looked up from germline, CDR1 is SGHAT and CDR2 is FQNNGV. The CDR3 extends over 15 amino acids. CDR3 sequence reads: CASSFYPGQGYEQYF. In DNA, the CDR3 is TGTGCCAGCAGCTTTTATCCCGGACAGGGCTACGAGCAGTACTTC. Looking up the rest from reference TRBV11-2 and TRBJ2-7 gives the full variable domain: EAGVAQSPRYKIIEKRQSVAFWCNPISGHATLYWYQQILGQGPKLLIQFQNNGVVDDSQLPKDRFSAERLKGVDSTLKIQPAKLEDSAVYLCASSFYPGQGYEQYFGPGTRLTVT.

CDR3 sequence: CASSFGDGVKTQYF. CDR3 nucleotides: TGTGCCAGCAGCTTTGGGGATGGAGTGAAGACCCAGTACTTC. The chain recombines TRBV11-2 with TRBJ2-5; D not certain. Germline V gene sequence: CDR1 SGHAT, CDR2 FQNNGV. V was pared by 3 bases and J by 6 bases, with 14 bases between. There are 14 residues in the CDR3.

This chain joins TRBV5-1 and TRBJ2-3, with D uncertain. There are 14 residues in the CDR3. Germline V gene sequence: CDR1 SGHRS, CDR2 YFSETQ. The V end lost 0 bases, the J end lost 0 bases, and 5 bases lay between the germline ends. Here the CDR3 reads CASSLDRSTDTQYF. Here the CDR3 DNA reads TGCGCCAGCAGCTTGGACCGGAGCACAGATACGCAGTATTTT. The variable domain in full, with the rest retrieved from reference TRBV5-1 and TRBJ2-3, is KAGVTQTPRYLIKTRGQQVTLSCSPISGHRSVSWYQQTPGQGLQFLFEYFSETQRNKGNFPGRFSGRQFSNSRSEMNVSTLELGDSALYLCASSLDRSTDTQYFGPGTRLTVL.

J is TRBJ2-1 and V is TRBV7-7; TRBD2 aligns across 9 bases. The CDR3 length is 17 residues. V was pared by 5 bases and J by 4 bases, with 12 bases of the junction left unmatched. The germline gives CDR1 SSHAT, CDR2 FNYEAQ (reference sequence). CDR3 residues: CASSLTHWREGYNEQFF. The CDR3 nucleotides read TGTGCCAGCAGCCTAACACACTGGCGGGAGGGGTACAATGAGCAGTTCTTC. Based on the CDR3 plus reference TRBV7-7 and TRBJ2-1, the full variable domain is GAGVSQSPRYKVTKRGQDVTLRCDPISSHATLYWYQQALGQGPEFLTYFNYEAQPDKSGLPSDRFSAERPEGSISTLTIQRTEQRDSAMYRCASSLTHWREGYNEQFFGPGTRLTVL.

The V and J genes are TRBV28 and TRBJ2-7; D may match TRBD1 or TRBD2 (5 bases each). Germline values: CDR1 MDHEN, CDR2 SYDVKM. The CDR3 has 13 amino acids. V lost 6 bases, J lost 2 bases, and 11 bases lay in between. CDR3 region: CASSPGTTYEQYF. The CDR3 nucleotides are TGTGCCAGCAGCCCCGGGACCACCTACGAGCAGTACTTC.

For the CDR3, the DNA is TGTGCCAGCAGTTACGCACTCCGGGACAGGGACTACGAGCAGTACTTC. It translates to CASSYALRDRDYEQYF. The chain has TRBV27 and TRBJ2-7; 9 positions match TRBD1. This CDR3 is built from 16 residues. With 4 bases clipped from V and 3 bases from J, the junction kept 10 bases outside the gene matches. Germline V gene sequence: CDR1 MNHEY, CDR2 SMNVEV (reference sequence).